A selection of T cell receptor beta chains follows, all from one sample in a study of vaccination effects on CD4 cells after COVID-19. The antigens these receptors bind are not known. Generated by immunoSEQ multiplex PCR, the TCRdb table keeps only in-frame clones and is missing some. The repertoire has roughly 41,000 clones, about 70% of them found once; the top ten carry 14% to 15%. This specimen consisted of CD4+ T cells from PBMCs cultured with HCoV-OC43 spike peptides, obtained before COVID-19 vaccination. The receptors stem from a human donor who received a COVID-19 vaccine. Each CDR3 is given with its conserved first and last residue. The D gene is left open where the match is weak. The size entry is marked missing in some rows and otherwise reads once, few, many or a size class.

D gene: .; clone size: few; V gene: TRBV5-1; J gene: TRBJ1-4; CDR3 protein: CASSLFPGADEKLFF; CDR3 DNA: TGCGCCAGCAGCTTGTTTCCCGGGGCCGATGAAAAACTGTTTTTT
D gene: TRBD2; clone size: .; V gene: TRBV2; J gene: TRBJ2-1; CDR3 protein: CASLVVAGANEQFF; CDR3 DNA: TGTGCCAGCCTCGTGGTAGCGGGAGCCAATGAGCAGTTCTTC
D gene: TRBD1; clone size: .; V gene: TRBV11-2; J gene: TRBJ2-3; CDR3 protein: CASSTNRGLGTDTQYF; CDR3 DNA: TGTGCCAGCAGCACGAACAGGGGGCTGGGCACAGATACGCAGTATTTT
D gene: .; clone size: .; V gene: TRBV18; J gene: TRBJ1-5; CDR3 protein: CASSPGQMGEPQHF; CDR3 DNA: TGTGCCAGCTCCCCCGGACAGATGGGAGAGCCCCAGCATTTT
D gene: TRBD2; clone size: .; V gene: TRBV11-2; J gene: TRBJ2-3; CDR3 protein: CASSLVVTSRSDTQYF; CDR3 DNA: TGTGCCAGCAGCTTAGTGGTGACTAGCAGATCAGATACGCAGTATTTT
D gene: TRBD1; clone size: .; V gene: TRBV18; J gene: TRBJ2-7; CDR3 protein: CASSPGQGEQYF; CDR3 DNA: TGTGCCAGCTCACCCGGACAGGGCGAGCAGTACTTC
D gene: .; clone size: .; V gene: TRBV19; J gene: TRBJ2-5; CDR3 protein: CASSILDNQETQYF; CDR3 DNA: TGTGCCAGTAGTATTTTGGACAATCAAGAGACCCAGTACTTC
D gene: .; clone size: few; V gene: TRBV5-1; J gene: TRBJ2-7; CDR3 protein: CASSSGEESYEQYF; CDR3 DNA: TGCGCCAGCAGCTCGGGGGAAGAAAGCTACGAGCAGTACTTC
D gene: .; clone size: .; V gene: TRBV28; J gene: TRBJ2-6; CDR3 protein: CATRYSGANVLTF; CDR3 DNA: TGTGCCACCCGCTACTCTGGGGCCAACGTCCTGACTTTC
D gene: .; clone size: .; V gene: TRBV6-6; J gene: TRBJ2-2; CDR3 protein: CASSPSLVGWITGELFF; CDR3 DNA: TGTGCCAGCAGTCCATCTCTGGTAGGGTGGATCACCGGGGAGCTGTTTTTT
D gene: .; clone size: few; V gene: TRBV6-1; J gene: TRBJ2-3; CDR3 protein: CASSEAIGSTDTQYF; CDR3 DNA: TGTGCCAGCAGTGAAGCCATCGGATCTACAGATACGCAGTATTTT
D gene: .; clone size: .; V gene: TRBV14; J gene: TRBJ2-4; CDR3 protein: CASSQDRNIQYF; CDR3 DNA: TGTGCCAGCAGCCAAGACCGGAACATTCAGTACTTC
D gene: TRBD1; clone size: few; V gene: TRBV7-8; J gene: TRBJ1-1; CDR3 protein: CASSIVGTGFANTEAFF; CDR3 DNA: TGTGCCAGCAGCATAGTCGGGACAGGGTTTGCGAACACTGAAGCTTTCTTT
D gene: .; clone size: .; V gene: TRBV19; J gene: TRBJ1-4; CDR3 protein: CASSIGRANEKLFF; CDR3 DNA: TGTGCCAGTAGTATCGGCAGGGCTAATGAAAAACTGTTTTTT
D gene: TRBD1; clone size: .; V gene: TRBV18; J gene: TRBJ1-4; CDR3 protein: CASSPRTGSANEKLFF; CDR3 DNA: TGTGCCAGCTCACCACGGACAGGGTCGGCTAATGAAAAACTGTTTTTT
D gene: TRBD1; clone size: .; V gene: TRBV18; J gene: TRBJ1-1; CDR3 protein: CASSQRQGGGTEAFF; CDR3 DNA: TGTGCCAGCTCACAAAGACAGGGAGGAGGCACTGAAGCTTTCTTT
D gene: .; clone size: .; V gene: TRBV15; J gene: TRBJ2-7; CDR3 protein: CATSREGGYEQYF; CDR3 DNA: TGTGCCACCAGCAGAGAGGGTGGATACGAGCAGTACTTC
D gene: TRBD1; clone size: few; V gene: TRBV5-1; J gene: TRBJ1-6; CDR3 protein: CASSPLGQGNSPLHF; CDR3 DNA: TGCGCCAGCAGCCCCCTGGGACAGGGGAATTCACCCCTCCACTTT
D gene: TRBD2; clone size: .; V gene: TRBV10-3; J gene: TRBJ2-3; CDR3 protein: CAISRDGLAATDTQYF; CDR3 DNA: TGTGCCATCAGTCGGGATGGACTAGCGGCAACAGATACGCAGTATTTT
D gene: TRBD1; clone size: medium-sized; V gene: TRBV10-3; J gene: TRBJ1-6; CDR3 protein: CAISDSGTDNSPLHF; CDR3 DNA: TGTGCCATCAGTGATTCCGGGACAGATAATTCACCCCTCCACTTT
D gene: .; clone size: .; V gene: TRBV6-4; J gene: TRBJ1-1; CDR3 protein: CASSDWGGSKTEAFF; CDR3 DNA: TGTGCCAGCAGTGACTGGGGGGGCTCGAAGACTGAAGCTTTCTTT
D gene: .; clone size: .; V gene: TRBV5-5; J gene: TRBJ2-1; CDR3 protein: CASSLIGVTSSYNEQFF; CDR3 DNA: TGTGCCAGCAGCTTGATTGGTGTGACAAGCTCCTACAATGAGCAGTTCTTC
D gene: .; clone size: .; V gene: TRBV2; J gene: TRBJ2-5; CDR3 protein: CASSEGGRASYF; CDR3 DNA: TGTGCCAGCAGTGAAGGAGGACGGGCGAGTTACTTC
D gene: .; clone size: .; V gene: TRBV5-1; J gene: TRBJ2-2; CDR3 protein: CASSLETANTGELFF; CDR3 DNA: TGCGCCAGCAGCCTTGAGACAGCGAACACCGGGGAGCTGTTTTTT
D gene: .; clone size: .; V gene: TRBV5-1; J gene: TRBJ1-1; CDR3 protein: CASSLDAPSEAFF; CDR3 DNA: TGCGCCAGCAGCTTGGACGCACCGAGTGAAGCTTTCTTT
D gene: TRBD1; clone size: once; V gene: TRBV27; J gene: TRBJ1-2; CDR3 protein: CASSFLSGTGGSGYTF; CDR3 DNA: TGTGCCAGCAGTTTCCTTTCAGGGACAGGGGGTTCTGGCTACACCTTC
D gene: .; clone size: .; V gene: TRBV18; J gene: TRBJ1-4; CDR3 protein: CASSPRIHTATNEKLFF; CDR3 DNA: TGTGCCAGCTCACCAAGGATTCATACTGCAACTAATGAAAAACTGTTTTTT
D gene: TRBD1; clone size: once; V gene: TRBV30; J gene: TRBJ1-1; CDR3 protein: CAYNRGATEAFF; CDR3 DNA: TGTGCATATAACAGGGGAGCTACTGAAGCTTTCTTT
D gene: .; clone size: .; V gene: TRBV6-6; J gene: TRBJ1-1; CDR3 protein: CASRLGHDRNTEAFF; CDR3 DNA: TGTGCCAGCAGGCTGGGACATGATAGGAACACTGAAGCTTTCTTT
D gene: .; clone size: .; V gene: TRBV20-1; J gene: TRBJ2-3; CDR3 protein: CSAREPEAQYF; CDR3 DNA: TGCAGTGCTAGAGAACCAGAAGCGCAGTATTTT
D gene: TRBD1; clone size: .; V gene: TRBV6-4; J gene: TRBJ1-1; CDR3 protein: CASSSGTENTEAFF; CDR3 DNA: TGTGCCAGCAGCTCCGGGACAGAGAACACTGAAGCTTTCTTT
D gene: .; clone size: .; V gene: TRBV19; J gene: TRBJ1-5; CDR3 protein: CASSISSRQGRQPQHF; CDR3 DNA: TGTGCCAGTAGTATATCTTCCCGGCAGGGACGGCAGCCCCAGCATTTT
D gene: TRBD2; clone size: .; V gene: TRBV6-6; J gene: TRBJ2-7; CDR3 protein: CASSRTSGGYEQYF; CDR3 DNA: TGTGCCAGCAGTAGAACTAGCGGGGGCTACGAGCAGTACTTC
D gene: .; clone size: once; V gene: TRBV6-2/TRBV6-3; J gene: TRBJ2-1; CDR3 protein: CASSRSGGNEQFF; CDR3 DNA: TGTGCCAGCAGTAGATCAGGGGGGAATGAGCAGTTCTTC
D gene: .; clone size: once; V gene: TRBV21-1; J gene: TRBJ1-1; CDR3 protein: CASGGTAPNTEAFF; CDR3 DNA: TGTGCCAGCGGTGGGACAGCTCCTAACACTGAAGCTTTCTTT
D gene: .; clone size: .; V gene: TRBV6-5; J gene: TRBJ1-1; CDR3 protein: CASSYSSVLNTEAFF; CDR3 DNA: TGTGCCAGCAGTTACTCATCAGTTCTGAACACTGAAGCTTTCTTT
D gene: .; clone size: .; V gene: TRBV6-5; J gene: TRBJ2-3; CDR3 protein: CASSYGGISRQYF; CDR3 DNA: TGTGCCAGCAGTTACGGGGGCATTAGTAGGCAGTATTTT
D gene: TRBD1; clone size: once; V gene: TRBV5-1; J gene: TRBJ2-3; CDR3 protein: CASSWGTGVPDTQYF; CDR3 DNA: TGCGCCAGCAGCTGGGGGACAGGGGTGCCAGATACGCAGTATTTT
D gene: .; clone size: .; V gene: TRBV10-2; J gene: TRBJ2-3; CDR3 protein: CASSDAGRTDTQYF; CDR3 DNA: TGCGCCAGCAGTGATGCCGGGAGAACAGATACGCAGTATTTT
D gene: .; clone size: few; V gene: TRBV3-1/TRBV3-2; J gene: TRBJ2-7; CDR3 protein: CASSQRGSGYEQYF; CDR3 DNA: TGTGCCAGCAGCCAGAGGGGCTCAGGGTACGAGCAGTACTTC
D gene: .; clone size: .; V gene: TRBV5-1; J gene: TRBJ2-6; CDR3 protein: CASSLVAARGANVLTF; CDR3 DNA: TGCGCCAGCAGCTTGGTTGCGGCGAGGGGGGCCAACGTCCTGACTTTC
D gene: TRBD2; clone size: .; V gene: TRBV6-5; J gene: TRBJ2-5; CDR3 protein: CASTSPGGGETQYF; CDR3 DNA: TGTGCCAGCACTTCCCCGGGAGGAGGAGAGACCCAGTACTTC
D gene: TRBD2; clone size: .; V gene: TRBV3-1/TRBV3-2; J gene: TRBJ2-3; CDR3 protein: CASKREGSTDTQYF; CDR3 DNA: TGTGCCAGCAAGCGGGAGGGAAGCACAGATACGCAGTATTTT
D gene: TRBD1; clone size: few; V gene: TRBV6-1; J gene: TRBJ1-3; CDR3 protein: CASSVLPGQGANTIYF; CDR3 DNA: TGTGCCAGCAGTGTTTTACCGGGACAGGGGGCTAACACCATATATTTT